Sequencing of this T cell receptor beta chain was carried out in a study of blood T cell repertoires in COVID-19 (dated by TCRdb to the early 2020s). Concerning the study at large: Samples covering the acute and convalescent phases of COVID-19 were provided by collaborators in the United States, Italy and Spain. The material from the prospective study consisted of cDNA or gDNA derived from T cells, B-cell-depleted T cells, or PBMCs. The dataset comprised deeply sampled blood TCRbeta repertoires from subjects exposed to, actively infected with, or recovered from COVID-19. The repertoires were made available in a free public database intended to serve as a resource for research on the immune response to SARS-CoV-2. Samples came from the ongoing ImmuneRACE study (first 160 participants) plus 1,254 subjects from 6 global collaborators. Sample metadata almost always included a de-identified subject ID, COVID-19 status, age in years and sex. Where available, HLA class I and class II types were taken from metadata supplied by the sample provider and were not determined by assay-based typing.

Comment on this clone: Its antigen target is currently unknown. There are no base qualities to consult, and no much larger clone falls within one base.

Study-wide conclusions, independent of this receptor: Clinical and demographic metadata were provided uncurated, with the amount varying by source and participant.

Collaborating institutions collected whole blood in K2EDTA tubes following their own protocols. For TCRbeta analysis, collaborators shipped samples as frozen whole blood, isolated PBMCs, or DNA extracted from either of those sample types. TCRbeta CDR3 regions were amplified from genomic DNA using the immunoSEQ Assay, a bias-controlled multiplex PCR. Per the source publication's procedure: Nucleated cell counts per sample were estimated from amplification of reference gene primers within the assay. Sequence reads were collapsed and filtered to measure the absolute abundance of every unique TCRbeta CDR3 rearrangement. For each sample, productive Simpson clonality was calculated by taking the square root of Simpson's diversity index across productive rearrangements. TCRdb limited this immuneACCESS table to in-frame rearrangements with V and J called. A share of clones is missing; checked studies link under half to unresolved V genes, and the rest is unexplained. V and J calls and clone size follow that table, whereas D and trimming were derived from the DNA. The sample table records under 350,000 clones; roughly 89% of these occur just once. 2% to 2.5% of the sample comes from the top ten.

The CDR3 runs 15 amino acids, cysteine and phenylalanine included. The only DNA kept is the CDR3, 45 bases in frame from the first base. CDR1 and CDR2, looked up from the germline V gene, are WSHSY and SAAADI. V gives up 2 bases and J gives up 2 bases, and the segment between their germline ends measures 10 bases. The sequence is built from TRBV10-2 and TRBJ1-3; a tentative D match to TRBD1 spans 5 bases. The sample was peripheral blood. The clonotype comes from a man aged 45-65 years with acute or convalescent COVID-19. The CDR3 in this case is CASSERRVAGNTIYF. Read as DNA, the sequence is TGCGCCAGCAGTGAGCGCAGGGTCGCTGGAAACACCATATATTTT.